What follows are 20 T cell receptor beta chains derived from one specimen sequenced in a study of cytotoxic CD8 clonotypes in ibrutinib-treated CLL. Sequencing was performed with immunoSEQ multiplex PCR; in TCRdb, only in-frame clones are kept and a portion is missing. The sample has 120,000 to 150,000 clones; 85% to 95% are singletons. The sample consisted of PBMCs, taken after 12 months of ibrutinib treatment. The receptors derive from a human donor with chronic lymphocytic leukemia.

The CDR3 loop is CAYNRVVETQYF. The CDR3 bases are TGTGCCTATAACAGGGTCGTGGAGACCCAGTACTTC. This chain uses TRBV30 with TRBJ2-5; a weak D match, TRBD1 (6 bases). CDR3 length: 12 amino acids. CDR1 and CDR2 (germline): GTSNPN, SVGIG (reference sequence). V lost 7 bases to trimming and J lost 5 bases, with 14 bases between them.

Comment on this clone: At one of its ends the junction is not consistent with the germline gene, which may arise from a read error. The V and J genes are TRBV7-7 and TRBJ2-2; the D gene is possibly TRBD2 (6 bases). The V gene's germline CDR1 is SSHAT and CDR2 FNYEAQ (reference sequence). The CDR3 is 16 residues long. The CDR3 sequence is CASSLARSLSGGELFF. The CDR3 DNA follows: TGTGCTAGCAGCTTAGCTAGATCACTTAGCGGCGGGGAGCTGTTTTTT.

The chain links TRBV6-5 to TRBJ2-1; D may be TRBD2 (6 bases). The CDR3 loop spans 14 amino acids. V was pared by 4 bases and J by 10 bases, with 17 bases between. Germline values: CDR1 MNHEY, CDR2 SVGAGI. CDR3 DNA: TGTGCCAGCAGTTGGGGACTGACAGCTAGCGAGCAGTTCTTC. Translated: CASSWGLTASEQFF.

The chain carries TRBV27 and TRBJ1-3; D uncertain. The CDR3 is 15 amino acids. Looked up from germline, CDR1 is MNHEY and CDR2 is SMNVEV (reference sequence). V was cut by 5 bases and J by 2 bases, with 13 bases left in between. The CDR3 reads CASSPTDAAGNTIYF. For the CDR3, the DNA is TGTGCCAGCAGTCCCACTGACGCCGCTGGAAACACCATATATTTT.

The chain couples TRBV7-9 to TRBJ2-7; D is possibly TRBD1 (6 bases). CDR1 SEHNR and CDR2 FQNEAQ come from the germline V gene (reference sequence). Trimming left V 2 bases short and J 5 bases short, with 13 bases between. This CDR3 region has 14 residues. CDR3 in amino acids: CASSLQGISDEQYF. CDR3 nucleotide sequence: TGTGCCAGCAGCTTACAGGGGATCAGCGACGAGCAGTACTTC. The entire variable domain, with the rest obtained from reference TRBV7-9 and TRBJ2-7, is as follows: DTGVSQNPRHKITKRGQNVTFRCDPISEHNRLYWYRQTLGQGPEFLTYFQNEAQLEKSRLLSDRFSAERPKGSFSTLEIQRTEQGDSAMYLCASSLQGISDEQYFGPGTRLTVT.

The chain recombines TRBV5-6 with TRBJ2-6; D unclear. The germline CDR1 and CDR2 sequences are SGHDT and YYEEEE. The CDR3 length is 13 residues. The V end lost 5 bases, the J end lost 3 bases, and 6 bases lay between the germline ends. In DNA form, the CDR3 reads TGTGCCAGCAGGGGATATGGGGCCAACGTCCTGACTTTC. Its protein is CASRGYGANVLTF.

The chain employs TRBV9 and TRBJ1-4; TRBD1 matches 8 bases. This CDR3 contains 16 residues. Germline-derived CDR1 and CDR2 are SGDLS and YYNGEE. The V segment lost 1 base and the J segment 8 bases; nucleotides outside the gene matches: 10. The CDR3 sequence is CASSVSGGQGGEKLFF. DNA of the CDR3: TGTGCCAGCAGCGTATCTGGCGGACAGGGCGGGGAAAAACTGTTTTTT.

In DNA form, the CDR3 reads TGTGCCAGCAGTACCGGACAGGGGATACATGGCTACACCTTC. This encodes CASSTGQGIHGYTF. The V and J genes are TRBV28 and TRBJ1-2, with 9 bases identical to TRBD1. Per the germline V gene, CDR1 is MDHEN and CDR2 is SYDVKM. With 5 bases clipped from V and 6 bases from J, the junction kept 7 bases outside the gene matches. The CDR3 consists of 14 residues.

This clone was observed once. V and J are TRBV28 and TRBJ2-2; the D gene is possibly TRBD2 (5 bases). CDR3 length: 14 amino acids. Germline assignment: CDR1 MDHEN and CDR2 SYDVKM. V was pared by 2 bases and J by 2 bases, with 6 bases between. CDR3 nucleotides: TGTGCCAGCAGTTTAGCGGGTAACACCGGGGAGCTGTTTTTT. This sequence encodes CASSLAGNTGELFF.

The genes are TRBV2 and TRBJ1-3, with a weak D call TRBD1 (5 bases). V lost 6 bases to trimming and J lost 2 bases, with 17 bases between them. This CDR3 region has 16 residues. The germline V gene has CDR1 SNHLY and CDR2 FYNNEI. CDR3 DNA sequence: TGTGCCAGCAGCATTGGGGGGGAATTGCCTGGAAACACCATATATTTT. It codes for CASSIGGELPGNTIYF.

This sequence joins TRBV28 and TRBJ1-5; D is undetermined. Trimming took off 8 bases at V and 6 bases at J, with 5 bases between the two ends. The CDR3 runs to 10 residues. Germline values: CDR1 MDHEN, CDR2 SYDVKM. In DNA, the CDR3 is TGTGCCAGCTCAAGTCAGCCCCAGCATTTT. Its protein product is CASSSQPQHF. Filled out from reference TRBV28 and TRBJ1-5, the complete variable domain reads DVKVTQSSRYLVKRTGEKVFLECVQDMDHENMFWYRQDPGLGLRLIYFSYDVKMKEKGDIPEGYSVSREKKERFSLILESASTNQTSMYLCASSSQPQHFGDGTRLSIL.

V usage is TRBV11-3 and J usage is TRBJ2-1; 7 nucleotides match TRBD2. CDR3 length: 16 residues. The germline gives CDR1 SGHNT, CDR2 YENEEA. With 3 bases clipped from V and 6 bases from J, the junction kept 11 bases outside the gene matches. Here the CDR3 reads CASSFGGSLRFNEQFF. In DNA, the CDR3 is TGTGCCAGCAGCTTTGGCGGGAGTCTTCGTTTCAATGAGCAGTTCTTC.

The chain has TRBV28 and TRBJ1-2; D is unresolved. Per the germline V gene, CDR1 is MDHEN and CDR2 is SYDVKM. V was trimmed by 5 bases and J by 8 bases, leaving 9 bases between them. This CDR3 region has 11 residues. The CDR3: CASSPHGGYTF. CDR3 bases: TGTGCCAGCAGTCCTCACGGGGGCTACACCTTC.

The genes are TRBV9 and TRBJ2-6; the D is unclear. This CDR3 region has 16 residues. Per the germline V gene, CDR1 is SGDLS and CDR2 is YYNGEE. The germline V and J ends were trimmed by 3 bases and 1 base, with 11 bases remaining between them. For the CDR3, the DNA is TGTGCCAGCAGCGCCCTCGTGGGTTCTGGGGCCAACGTCCTGACTTTC. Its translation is CASSALVGSGANVLTF.

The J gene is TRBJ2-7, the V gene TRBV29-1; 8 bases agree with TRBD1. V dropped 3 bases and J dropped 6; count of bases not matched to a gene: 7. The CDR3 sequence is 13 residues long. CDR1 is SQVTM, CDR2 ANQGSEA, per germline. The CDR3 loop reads CSVDQQGASEQYF. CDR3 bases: TGCAGCGTTGATCAGCAGGGGGCGAGCGAGCAGTACTTC.

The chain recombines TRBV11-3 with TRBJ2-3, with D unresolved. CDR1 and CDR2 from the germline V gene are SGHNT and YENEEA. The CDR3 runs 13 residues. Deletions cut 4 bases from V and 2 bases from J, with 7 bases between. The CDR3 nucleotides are TGTGCCAGCAGCTCGCCCTCCACAGATACGCAGTATTTT. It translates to CASSSPSTDTQYF.

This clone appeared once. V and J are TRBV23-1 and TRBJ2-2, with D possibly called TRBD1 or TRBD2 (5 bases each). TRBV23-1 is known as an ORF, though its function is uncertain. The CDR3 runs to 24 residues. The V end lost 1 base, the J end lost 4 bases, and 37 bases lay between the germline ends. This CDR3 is CASSQFVLRREHFWWESGTGELFF. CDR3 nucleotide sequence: TGCGCCAGCAGTCAATTCGTGCTACGCAGGGAGCACTTCTGGTGGGAGTCGGGCACCGGGGAGCTGTTTTTT.

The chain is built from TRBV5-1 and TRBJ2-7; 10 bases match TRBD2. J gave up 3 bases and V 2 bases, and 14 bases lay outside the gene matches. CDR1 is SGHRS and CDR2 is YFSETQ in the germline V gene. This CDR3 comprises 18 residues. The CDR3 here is CASSFSLAGETVSYEQYF. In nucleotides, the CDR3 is TGCGCCAGCAGCTTCAGCCTAGCGGGAGAAACTGTCAGCTACGAGCAGTACTTC.

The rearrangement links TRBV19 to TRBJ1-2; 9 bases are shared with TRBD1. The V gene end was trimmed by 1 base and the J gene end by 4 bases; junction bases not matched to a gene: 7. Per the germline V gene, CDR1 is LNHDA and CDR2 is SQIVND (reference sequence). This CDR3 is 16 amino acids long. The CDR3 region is CASSIAATGGSYGYTF. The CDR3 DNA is TGTGCCAGTAGTATAGCAGCGACAGGGGGAAGCTATGGCTACACCTTC.

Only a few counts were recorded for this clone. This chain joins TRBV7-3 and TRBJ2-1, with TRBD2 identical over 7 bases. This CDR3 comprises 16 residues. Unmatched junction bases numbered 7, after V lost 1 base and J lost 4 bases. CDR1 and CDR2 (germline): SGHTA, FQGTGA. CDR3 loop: CASSLRGTTTYNEQFF. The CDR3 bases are TGTGCCAGCAGCTTAAGGGGGACTACCACATACAATGAGCAGTTCTTC.